The clone carrying this T cell receptor (beta chain) was seen at least ten times. Its antigen remains unknown. V was trimmed by 1 base and J by 1 base, leaving 7 bases between them. The CDR3 contains 14 residues. Germline CDR1 is SGHDN and CDR2 is FVKESK. The data belong to a study of response to subunit inactivated influenza vaccine. Notes on the study in general: There was a suggestion from the authors that each seasonal influenza vaccination recruits few new T cells.

In TCRdb, the RT-PCR reads were re-called with MiXCR into one record per CDR3 protein. The top ten clones hold roughly an eighth of a sample with some 160,000 distinct CDR3 sequences, approximately 10% of them seen once. This specimen consisted of non-naive T cells sorted from PBMCs, obtained about 40 days after vaccination. The genes are TRBV14 and TRBJ1-1; maybe TRBD1 (6 bases). The TCR originated in a man between 45 and 60 years old who received an inactivated influenza vaccine. The DNA of the CDR3 is TGTGCCAGCAGCCAAGGAGGGGGGAACACTGAAGCTTTCTTT. Its translation: CASSQGGGNTEAFF.